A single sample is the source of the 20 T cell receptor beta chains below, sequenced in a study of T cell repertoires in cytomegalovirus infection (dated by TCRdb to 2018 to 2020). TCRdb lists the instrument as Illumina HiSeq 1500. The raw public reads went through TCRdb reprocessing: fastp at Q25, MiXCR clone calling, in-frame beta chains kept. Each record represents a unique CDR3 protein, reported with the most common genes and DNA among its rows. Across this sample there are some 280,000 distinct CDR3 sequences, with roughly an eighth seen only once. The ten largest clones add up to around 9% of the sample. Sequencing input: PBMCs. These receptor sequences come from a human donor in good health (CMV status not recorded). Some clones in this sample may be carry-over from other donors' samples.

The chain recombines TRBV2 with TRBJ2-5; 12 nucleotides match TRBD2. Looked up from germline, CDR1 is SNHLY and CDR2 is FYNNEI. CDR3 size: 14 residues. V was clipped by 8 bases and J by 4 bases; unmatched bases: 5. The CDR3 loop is CASPSGRAPETQYF. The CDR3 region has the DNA TGTGCCAGCCCTAGCGGGAGGGCCCCAGAGACCCAGTACTTC.

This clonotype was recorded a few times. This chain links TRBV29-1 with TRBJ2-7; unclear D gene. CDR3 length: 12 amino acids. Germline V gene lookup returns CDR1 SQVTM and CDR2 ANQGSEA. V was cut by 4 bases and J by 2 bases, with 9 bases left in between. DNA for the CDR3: TGCAGCGTTGCGTATCCCACCTACGAGCAGTACTTC. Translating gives CSVAYPTYEQYF.

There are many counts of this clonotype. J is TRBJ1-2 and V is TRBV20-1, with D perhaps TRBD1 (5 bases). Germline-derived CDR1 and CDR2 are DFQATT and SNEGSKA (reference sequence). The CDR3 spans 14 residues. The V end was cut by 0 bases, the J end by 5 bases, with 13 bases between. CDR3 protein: CSARDSSTGYGYTF. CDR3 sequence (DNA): TGCAGTGCTAGAGATAGTAGCACAGGATATGGCTACACCTTC.

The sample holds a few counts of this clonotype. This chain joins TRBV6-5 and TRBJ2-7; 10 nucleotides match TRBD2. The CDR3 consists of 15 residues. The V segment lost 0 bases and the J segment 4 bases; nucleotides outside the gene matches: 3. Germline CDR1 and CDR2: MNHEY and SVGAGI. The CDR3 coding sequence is TGTGCCAGCAGTTACTCGCCTAGCGGGGGTTACGAGCAGTACTTC. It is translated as CASSYSPSGGYEQYF.

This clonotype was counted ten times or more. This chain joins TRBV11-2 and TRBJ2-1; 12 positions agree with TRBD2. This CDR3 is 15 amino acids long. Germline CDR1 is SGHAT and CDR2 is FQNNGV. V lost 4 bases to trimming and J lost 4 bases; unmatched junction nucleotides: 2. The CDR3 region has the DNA TGTGCCAGCAGCTATCTAGCGGGAGGGTACAATGAGCAGTTCTTC. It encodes CASSYLAGGYNEQFF.

This chain's CDR3 is CASSSTATNEKLFF. CDR3 nucleotide sequence: TGTGCCAGCAGTTCAACTGCAACTAATGAAAAACTGTTTTTT. The genes are TRBV28 and TRBJ1-4; D gene ambiguous. Germline V gene lookup returns CDR1 MDHEN and CDR2 SYDVKM. Trimming removed 4 bases at V and 0 bases at J, with 6 bases between. The CDR3 covers 14 residues.

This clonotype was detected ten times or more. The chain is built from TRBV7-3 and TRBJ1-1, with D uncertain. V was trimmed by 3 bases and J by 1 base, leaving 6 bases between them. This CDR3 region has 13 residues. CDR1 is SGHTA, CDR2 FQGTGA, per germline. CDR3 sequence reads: CASSFGGNTEAFF. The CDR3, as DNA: TGTGCCAGCAGCTTTGGAGGGAACACTGAAGCTTTCTTT. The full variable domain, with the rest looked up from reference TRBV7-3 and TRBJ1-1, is GAGVSQTPSNKVTEKGKYVELRCDPISGHTALYWYRQSLGQGPEFLIYFQGTGAADDSGLPNDRFFAVRPEGSVSTLKIQRTERGDSAVYLCASSFGGNTEAFFGQGTRLTVV.

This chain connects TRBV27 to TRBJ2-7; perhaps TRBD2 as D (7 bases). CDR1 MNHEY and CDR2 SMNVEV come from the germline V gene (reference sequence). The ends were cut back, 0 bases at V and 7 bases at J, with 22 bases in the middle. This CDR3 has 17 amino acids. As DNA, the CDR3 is TGTGCCAGCAGTTTATCGTCCGTCGGGGGGCCCCAGGGTGAGCAGTACTTC. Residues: CASSLSSVGGPQGEQYF.

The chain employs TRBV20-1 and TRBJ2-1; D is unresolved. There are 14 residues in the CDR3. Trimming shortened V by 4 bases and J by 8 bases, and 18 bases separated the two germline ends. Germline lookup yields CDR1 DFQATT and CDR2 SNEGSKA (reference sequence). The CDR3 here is CSAKGGPPSDEQFF. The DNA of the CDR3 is TGCAGTGCTAAAGGCGGCCCTCCTTCGGATGAGCAGTTCTTC.

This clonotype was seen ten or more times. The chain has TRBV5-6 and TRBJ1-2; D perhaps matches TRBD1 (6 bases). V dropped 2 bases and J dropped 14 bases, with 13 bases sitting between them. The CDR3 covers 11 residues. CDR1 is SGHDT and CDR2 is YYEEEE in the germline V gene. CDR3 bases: TGTGCCAGCAGCTTCTCGGGGACACAAACCTTC. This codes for CASSFSGTQTF.

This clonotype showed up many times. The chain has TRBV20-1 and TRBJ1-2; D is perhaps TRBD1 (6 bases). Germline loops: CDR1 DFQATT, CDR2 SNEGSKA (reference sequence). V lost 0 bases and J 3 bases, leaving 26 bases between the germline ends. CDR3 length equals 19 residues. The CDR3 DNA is TGCAGTGCTAGAGATCTTAATGCGGGGGACCACAGGGAGTACTATGGCTACACCTTC. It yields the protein CSARDLNAGDHREYYGYTF.

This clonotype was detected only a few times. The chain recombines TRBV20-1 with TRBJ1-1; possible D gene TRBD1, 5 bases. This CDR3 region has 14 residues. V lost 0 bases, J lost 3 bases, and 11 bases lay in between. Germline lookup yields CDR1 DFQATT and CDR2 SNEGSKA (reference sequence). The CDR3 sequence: CSARDPGKDTEAFF. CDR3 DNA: TGCAGTGCTAGAGATCCAGGGAAGGACACTGAAGCTTTCTTT.

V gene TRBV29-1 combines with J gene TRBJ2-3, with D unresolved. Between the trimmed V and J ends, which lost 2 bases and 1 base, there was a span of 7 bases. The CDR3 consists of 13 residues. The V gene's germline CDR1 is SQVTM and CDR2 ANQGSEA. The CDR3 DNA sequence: TGCAGCGTTGAAATCGCAGGCACAGATACGCAGTATTTT. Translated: CSVEIAGTDTQYF.

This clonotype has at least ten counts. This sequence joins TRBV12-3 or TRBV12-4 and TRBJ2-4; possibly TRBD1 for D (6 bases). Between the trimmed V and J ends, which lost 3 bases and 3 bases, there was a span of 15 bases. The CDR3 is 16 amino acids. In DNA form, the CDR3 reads TGTGCCAGCAGTTTTTCCAGGGGCGAAGGCAAAAACATTCAGTACTTC. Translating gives CASSFSRGEGKNIQYF.

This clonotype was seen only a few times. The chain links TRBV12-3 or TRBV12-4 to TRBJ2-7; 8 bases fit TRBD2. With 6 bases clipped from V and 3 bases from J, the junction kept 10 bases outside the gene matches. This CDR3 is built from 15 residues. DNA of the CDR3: TGTGCCAGCAGGCCACGGGGGGGGGGTAACTACGAGCAGTACTTC. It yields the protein CASRPRGGGNYEQYF.

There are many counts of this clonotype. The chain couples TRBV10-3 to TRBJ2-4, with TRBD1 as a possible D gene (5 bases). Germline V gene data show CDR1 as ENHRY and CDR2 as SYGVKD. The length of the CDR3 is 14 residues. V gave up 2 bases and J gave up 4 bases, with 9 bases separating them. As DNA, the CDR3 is TGTGCCATCAGTGAGGGCCGACAGAAAAACATTCAGTACTTC. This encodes CAISEGRQKNIQYF.

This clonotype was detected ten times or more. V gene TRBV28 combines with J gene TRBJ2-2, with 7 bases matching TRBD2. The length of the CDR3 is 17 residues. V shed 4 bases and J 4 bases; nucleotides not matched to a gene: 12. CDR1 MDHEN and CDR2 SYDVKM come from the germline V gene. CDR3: CASSSLQGLAATGELFF. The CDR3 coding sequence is TGTGCCAGCAGTTCTCTCCAGGGTCTAGCGGCCACCGGGGAGCTGTTTTTT.

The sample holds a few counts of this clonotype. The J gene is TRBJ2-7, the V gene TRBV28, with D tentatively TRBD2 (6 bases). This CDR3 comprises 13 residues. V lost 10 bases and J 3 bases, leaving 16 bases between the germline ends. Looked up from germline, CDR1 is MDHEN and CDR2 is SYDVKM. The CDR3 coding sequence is TGTGCCATCGCGGGGCGTCTTAACTACGAGCAGTACTTC. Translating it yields CAIAGRLNYEQYF. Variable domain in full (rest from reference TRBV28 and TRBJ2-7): DVKVTQSSRYLVKRTGEKVFLECVQDMDHENMFWYRQDPGLGLRLIYFSYDVKMKEKGDIPEGYSVSREKKERFSLILESASTNQTSMYLCAIAGRLNYEQYFGPGTRLTVT.

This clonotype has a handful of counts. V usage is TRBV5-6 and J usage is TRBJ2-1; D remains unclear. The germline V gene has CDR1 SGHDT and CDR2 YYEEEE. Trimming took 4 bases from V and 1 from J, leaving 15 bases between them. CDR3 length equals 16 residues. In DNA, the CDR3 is TGTGCCAGCAGCCAGCTGGGCGTACCTTCCTACAATGAGCAGTTCTTC. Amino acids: CASSQLGVPSYNEQFF. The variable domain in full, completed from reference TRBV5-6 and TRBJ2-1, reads DAGVTQSPTHLIKTRGQQVTLRCSPKSGHDTVSWYQQALGQGPQFIFQYYEEEERQRGNFPDRFSGHQFPNYSSELNVNALLLGDSALYLCASSQLGVPSYNEQFFGPGTRLTVL.

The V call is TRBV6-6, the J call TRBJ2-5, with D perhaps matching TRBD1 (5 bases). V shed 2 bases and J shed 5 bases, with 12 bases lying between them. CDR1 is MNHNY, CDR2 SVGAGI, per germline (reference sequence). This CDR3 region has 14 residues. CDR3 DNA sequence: TGTGCCAGCAGTTACCCCCAGGGTGACGAGACCCAGTACTTC. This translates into CASSYPQGDETQYF.